The clone carrying this TCR beta chain was observed once. The antigen is not known. After isolation, RNA underwent reverse transcription to generate cDNA as the sequencing template. Generated by immunoSEQ multiplex PCR, the TCRdb table keeps only in-frame clones and is missing some. The sample consists of roughly 100,000 clones, less than 70% of them appearing once. The data derive from a study of CD8+ T cells in alopecia areata. The germline gives CDR1 MNHEY, CDR2 SVGAGI. The V end was cut by 2 bases, the J end by 2 bases, with 7 bases between. The CDR3 extends over 13 amino acids. General study findings and limits: Between patients, shared TCR sequences were less clear than in mice. This was possibly due in part to HLA diversity in the patient population. Normal scalp showed lower clonality than lesional scalp, especially alopecia totalis/universalis. Normal skin's resident alphabeta T cells are also sequenced in scalp samples.

Sorted populations comprised CD4+ and CD8+ T cells obtained from PBMCs. The receptor was derived from a human donor in good health. V is TRBV6-5 and J is TRBJ2-7; no reliable D call. The sequenced sample consisted of CD4+ T cells sorted from blood. The CDR3 here is CASSYDGTYEQYF. In DNA, the CDR3 is TGTGCCAGCAGTTACGACGGCACCTACGAGCAGTACTTC.